These 25 T cell receptor beta chains share one sample of origin, sequenced in a study of T-cell reconstitution after alpha-beta-depleted transplantation in children. A library of TCRbeta sequences, prepared with unique molecular identifiers, was generated. Using its own MiXCR run on the PCR reads, TCRdb lists one record per CDR3 protein. The sample lists 330,000 or so distinct CDR3 sequences, approximately 10% seen once, with around 2.5% in the top ten. The starting material was PBMCs from the stem cell graft donor, obtained from the stem cell graft. The receptors derive from a human donor who donated a stem cell graft to a child with acute lymphoblastic leukemia.

This clonotype was seen a handful of times. The V call is TRBV29-1, the J call TRBJ2-5; 8 nucleotides line up with TRBD2. This CDR3 has 15 amino acids. The germline gives CDR1 SQVTM, CDR2 ANQGSEA. V was clipped by 1 base and J by 5 bases; unmatched bases: 9. The CDR3 region is CSVEVLGRAFETQYF. The CDR3 nucleotides read TGCAGCGTTGAAGTCCTCGGGAGGGCTTTTGAGACCCAGTACTTC.

CDR3 protein: CSASGDRVTYGYTF. Written as DNA, the CDR3 is TGCAGTGCTAGTGGGGACAGGGTCACCTATGGCTACACCTTC. The V and J genes are TRBV20-1 and TRBJ1-2; TRBD1 matches 9 bases. This CDR3 spans 14 amino acids. CDR1 is DFQATT and CDR2 is SNEGSKA in the germline V gene (reference sequence). V was pared by 3 bases and J by 4 bases, with 6 bases of the junction left unmatched.

The chain employs TRBV5-1 and TRBJ2-1; 10 bases are shared with TRBD1. Losses at the gene ends were 3 bases for V and 10 bases for J; bases not matched to a gene: 10. Germline CDR1 reads SGHRS; CDR2 reads YFSETQ. The CDR3 extends over 15 amino acids. CDR3 nucleotide sequence: TGCGCCAGCAGCTATCTAGACAGGGGGCCTGGGGAGCAGTTCTTC. Translation gives CASSYLDRGPGEQFF.

This clonotype showed up just a few times. CDR3 sequence: CAWSVGQGRQPQHF. The CDR3 nucleotides read TGTGCCTGGAGTGTTGGACAGGGCCGTCAGCCCCAGCATTTT. This rearrangement joins TRBV30 to TRBJ1-5, with 8 bases matching TRBD1. V lost 0 bases and J lost 6; bases outside the gene matches: 4. Germline assignment: CDR1 GTSNPN and CDR2 SVGIG (reference sequence). The CDR3 runs 14 residues.

The V and J genes are TRBV5-1 and TRBJ2-5, with D possibly TRBD2 on 7 matching bases. Looked up from germline, CDR1 is SGHRS and CDR2 is YFSETQ. This CDR3 has 13 residues. V was pared by 3 bases and J by 7 bases, with 13 bases between. In DNA, the CDR3 is TGCGCCAGCAGCTCAGGGGCGGGAGCGACCCAGTACTTC. It codes for CASSSGAGATQYF.

This clonotype was seen only a few times. J is TRBJ1-1 and V is TRBV5-1; 7 bases align to TRBD1. The germline CDR1 and CDR2 sequences are SGHRS and YFSETQ. J gave up 0 bases and V 7 bases, and 9 bases lay outside the gene matches. This CDR3 has 15 amino acids. The CDR3 is CASRALQGLNTEAFF. DNA for the CDR3: TGCGCCAGCCGAGCCCTACAGGGGTTGAACACTGAAGCTTTCTTT.

This rearrangement joins TRBV27 to TRBJ2-1; possible D gene TRBD2, 6 bases. There are 16 residues in the CDR3. Trimming shortened V by 4 bases and J by 1 base, and 14 bases separated the two germline ends. CDR1 is MNHEY and CDR2 is SMNVEV in the germline V gene (reference sequence). The CDR3, as DNA: TGTGCCAGCAGTTCGCGGGCGGGGTCTTCCTACAATGAGCAGTTCTTC. Translating it yields CASSSRAGSSYNEQFF.

The V call is TRBV20-1, the J call TRBJ1-1, with no clear D. The V and J ends lost 6 bases and 1 base respectively, with 12 bases between them. This CDR3 is built from 13 residues. Germline lookup yields CDR1 DFQATT and CDR2 SNEGSKA (reference sequence). DNA for the CDR3: TGCAGTGCCATCAGTCCAAAGAACACTGAAGCTTTCTTT. It yields the protein CSAISPKNTEAFF.

The CDR3 nucleotides read TGCAGTGCTGGGCCGGGGGGGAATGGCTACACCTTC. Encoded protein: CSAGPGGNGYTF. V and J are TRBV20-1 and TRBJ1-2; tentatively, D is TRBD1 (5 bases). V was cut by 5 bases and J by 6 bases, with 13 bases left in between. There are 12 residues in the CDR3. Germline V gene data show CDR1 as DFQATT and CDR2 as SNEGSKA (reference sequence).

V and J are TRBV10-2 and TRBJ2-1; TRBD2 aligns across 11 bases. With V trimmed by 0 bases and J by 5 bases, 6 bases remained unmatched. CDR1 and CDR2 (germline): WSHSY, SAAADI. This CDR3 is 17 amino acids long. CDR3 nucleotide sequence: TGCGCCAGCAGTGAGTCGGGTCCACTAGCGGGAGACAATGAGCAGTTCTTC. As protein: CASSESGPLAGDNEQFF.

This chain joins TRBV9 and TRBJ2-7, with D perhaps matching TRBD2 (6 bases). Trimming stripped 0 bases from V and 4 bases from J, with 11 bases between. Germline V gene lookup returns CDR1 SGDLS and CDR2 YYNGEE. The CDR3 loop spans 14 amino acids. The CDR3 nucleotides read TGTGCCAGCAGCGTAGGTGATAGCGGTTACGAGCAGTACTTC. Its translation is CASSVGDSGYEQYF.

V usage is TRBV27 and J usage is TRBJ1-5, with TRBD1 matching over 8 bases. CDR3 length equals 18 residues. V trimming: 2 bases; J trimming: 4 bases; junction bases outside the gene matches: 13. Germline V gene sequence: CDR1 MNHEY, CDR2 SMNVEV (reference sequence). The CDR3 region has the DNA TGTGCCAGCAGTTTAGGGATCTCACAGGGGGTAGGGAATCAGCCCCAGCATTTT. Translating gives CASSLGISQGVGNQPQHF.

A remark on this clonotype: A much more abundant neighbour one base away suggests this may be a read error. The rearrangement joins TRBV5-5 to TRBJ1-4, with D perhaps TRBD1 (5 bases). CDR3 length: 15 residues. V lost 6 bases, J lost 8 bases, and 20 bases lay in between. Germline CDR1 is SGHKS and CDR2 is YYEKEE (reference sequence). This chain's CDR3 is CASTPTGAINEKLFF. DNA for the CDR3: TGTGCCAGCACCCCAACTGGGGCAATTAACGAAAAACTGTTTTTT. Based on the CDR3 plus reference TRBV5-5 and TRBJ1-4, the full variable domain is DAGVTQSPTHLIKTRGQQVTLRCSPISGHKSVSWYQQVLGQGPQFIFQYYEKEERGRGNFPDRFSARQFPNYSSELNVNALLLGDSALYLCASTPTGAINEKLFFGSGTQLSVL.

The rearrangement joins TRBV20-1 to TRBJ1-4; D possibly corresponds to TRBD1 (5 bases). CDR3 length: 15 amino acids. Looked up from germline, CDR1 is DFQATT and CDR2 is SNEGSKA (reference sequence). Trimming removed 4 bases at V and 2 bases at J, with 14 bases between. The DNA of the CDR3 is TGCAGTGCTACCGGCGTGACAGTTACTAATGAAAAACTGTTTTTT. This sequence encodes CSATGVTVTNEKLFF.

This clonotype was detected a few times. J is TRBJ2-7 and V is TRBV15; 7 bases line up with TRBD2. The CDR3 loop spans 15 amino acids. The germline V gene encodes CDR1 LNHNV and CDR2 YYDKDF (reference sequence). V shed 1 base, J shed 7 bases, and the junction held 10 bases outside the gene matches. CDR3 sequence reads: CATSRGASGGGEQYF. CDR3 nucleotides: TGTGCCACCAGCAGAGGGGCTAGCGGAGGAGGGGAGCAGTACTTC. Supplemented by reference TRBV15 and TRBJ2-7, the full variable domain reads DAMVIQNPRYQVTQFGKPVTLSCSQTLNHNVMYWYQQKSSQAPKLLFHYYDKDFNNEADTPDNFQSRRPNTSFCFLDIRSPGLGDTAMYLCATSRGASGGGEQYFGPGTRLTVT.

The J gene is TRBJ2-7, the V gene TRBV5-1; no definite D call. V lost 1 base to trimming and J lost 4 bases, with 12 bases between them. Germline CDR1 SGHRS, CDR2 YFSETQ. CDR3 length equals 14 residues. The CDR3 reads CASSLQAPGYEQYF. The CDR3 coding sequence is TGCGCCAGCAGCTTGCAGGCCCCCGGGTACGAGCAGTACTTC.

This sequence joins TRBV27 and TRBJ2-3; 8 bases match TRBD1. The germline CDR1 and CDR2 sequences are MNHEY and SMNVEV (reference sequence). Trimming at V came to 5 bases and at J to 4 bases, leaving 11 bases not matched to a gene. This CDR3 spans 16 amino acids. CDR3 bases: TGTGCCAGCAGTGGGCCTCGGGCAGGGGGCCCAGATACGCAGTATTTT. This gives the protein CASSGPRAGGPDTQYF.

The chain has TRBV10-3 and TRBJ2-7; weak D call: TRBD1 (7 bases). This CDR3 comprises 14 residues. CDR1 ENHRY and CDR2 SYGVKD come from the germline V gene. Trimming took off 6 bases at V and 6 bases at J, with 18 bases between the two ends. The CDR3 bases are TGTGCCATCAGCGCGGGACAGCTCCTCTCCGAGCAGTACTTC. Encoded protein: CAISAGQLLSEQYF.

The gene calls are TRBV15 and TRBJ2-1; D not certain. V was cut by 5 bases and J by 2 bases, with 13 bases left in between. Germline CDR1 and CDR2: LNHNV and YYDKDF (reference sequence). This CDR3 has 15 amino acids. The CDR3 coding sequence is TGTGCCACCAGCGCCTCTGGCCTGCCCTACAATGAGCAGTTCTTC. This codes for CATSASGLPYNEQFF.

This chain connects TRBV10-2 to TRBJ2-1; 8 bases are a match to TRBD2. This CDR3 contains 13 residues. CDR1 is WSHSY, CDR2 SAAADI, per germline. The CDR3 region has the DNA TGCGACACCAGACTAGCGCGAAACAATGAGCAGTTCTTC. This gives the protein CDTRLARNNEQFF.

For the CDR3, the DNA is TGTGCCAGCAGCCAAGATATAACTTCAGGAGGACTAGCGGGGCCTAGCACAGATACGCAGTATTTT. Translated: CASSQDITSGGLAGPSTDTQYF. The chain recombines TRBV4-2 with TRBJ2-3, with TRBD2 matching 12 bases. This CDR3 contains 22 residues. The germline gives CDR1 LGHNA, CDR2 YNFKEQ. The ends lost 0 bases at V and 0 bases at J; junction bases unmatched: 16.

This clonotype was seen more than once but under ten times. The chain is built from TRBV28 and TRBJ2-1; 9 nucleotides line up with TRBD1. Trimming at V came to 7 bases and at J to 7 bases, leaving 8 bases not matched to a gene. Germline loops: CDR1 MDHEN, CDR2 SYDVKM. CDR3 length: 14 amino acids. In DNA, the CDR3 is TGTGCCAGCAAGCTACAGGGGGCCTCTAATGAGCAGTTCTTC. Amino acids: CASKLQGASNEQFF.

This clonotype has more than one count but fewer than ten. The V and J genes are TRBV20-1 and TRBJ1-1, with 11 positions matching TRBD1. CDR3 size: 13 residues. Germline CDR1 is DFQATT and CDR2 is SNEGSKA (reference sequence). The V segment lost 6 bases and the J segment 6 bases; nucleotides outside the gene matches: 6. This chain's CDR3 is CSARTGGFAEAFF. In nucleotides, the CDR3 is TGCAGTGCGAGGACAGGGGGCTTCGCTGAAGCTTTCTTT.

This clonotype was detected a few times. The rearrangement links TRBV9 to TRBJ2-2; D call uncertain. Germline CDR1 is SGDLS and CDR2 is YYNGEE. V was shortened by 0 bases and J by 6 bases, with 9 bases between the two germline ends. This CDR3 contains 14 residues. CDR3 sequence (DNA): TGTGCCAGCAGCGTAGCTCAAGGCTCCGGGGAGCTGTTTTTT. It specifies CASSVAQGSGELFF.

The chain links TRBV20-1 to TRBJ2-7; D may be TRBD1 (5 bases). Between the trimmed V and J ends, which lost 2 bases and 3 bases, there was a span of 11 bases. This CDR3 is built from 13 residues. Germline assignment: CDR1 DFQATT and CDR2 SNEGSKA (reference sequence). The CDR3 region is CSARSSGFYEQYF. The CDR3 DNA reads TGCAGTGCTAGATCTTCAGGGTTCTACGAGCAGTACTTC.